These 17 T cell receptor beta chains originate from one sample sequenced in a study of blood T cell repertoires in COVID-19. The repertoire was sequenced with immunoSEQ multiplex PCR; TCRdb's copy has only in-frame clones and lacks some. The top ten clones hold 9.8% of a sample with tens of thousands of clones, around 90% of them seen once. Sequenced material: peripheral blood. The receptors here all came from a human donor in a cohort sampled during active COVID-19.

This chain links TRBV27 with TRBJ2-5, with D perhaps TRBD1 (5 bases). The CDR3 covers 14 residues. Between the trimmed V and J ends, which lost 5 bases and 9 bases, there was a span of 19 bases. The germline gives CDR1 MNHEY, CDR2 SMNVEV (reference sequence). CDR3 in DNA: TGTGCCAGCAGTGTCACAGGCCCCCATTCCCCCCAGTACTTC. This gives the protein CASSVTGPHSPQYF.

The chain couples TRBV5-1 to TRBJ2-3; D perhaps matches TRBD2 (5 bases). V lost 4 bases, J lost 4 bases, and 13 bases lay in between. From germline, CDR1 is SGHRS and CDR2 YFSETQ. The CDR3 runs 14 residues. The CDR3: CASSPGLAPDTQYF. In DNA, the CDR3 is TGCGCCAGCAGCCCCGGCCTAGCCCCAGATACGCAGTATTTT.

The chain joins TRBV19 to TRBJ2-3; possible D gene TRBD2, 6 bases. Trimming removed 5 bases from V and 8 bases from J, with 11 bases in between. CDR1 is LNHDA, CDR2 SQIVND, per germline (reference sequence). The CDR3 is 12 residues long. The CDR3 region is CASSSGLRTQYF. The CDR3 nucleotides are TGTGCCAGTAGTTCGGGACTGCGTACGCAGTATTTT.

Written as DNA, the CDR3 is TGTGCCAGCAGTTACCTAGGTGGGGGGGGCGATGGCTACACCTTC. Translating gives CASSYLGGGGDGYTF. The chain couples TRBV6-5 to TRBJ1-2, with a tentative D call TRBD1 (6 bases). CDR3 length equals 15 residues. The V gene's germline CDR1 is MNHEY and CDR2 SVGAGI. Trimming pared 2 bases from V and 6 bases from J, leaving 16 bases between.

In its sample, this clone was seen once. The chain carries TRBV5-6 and TRBJ2-3, with D maybe TRBD2 (6 bases). This CDR3 is 16 amino acids long. Trimming pared 0 bases from V and 0 bases from J, leaving 11 bases between. Germline V gives CDR1 SGHDT, CDR2 YYEEEE. CDR3 sequence: CASSLARGISTDTQYF. Here the CDR3 DNA reads TGTGCCAGCAGCTTGGCTCGCGGGATTAGCACAGATACGCAGTATTTT.

The chain uses TRBV6-6 and TRBJ1-2, with 11 bases matching TRBD1. Per germline, CDR1 MNHNY and CDR2 SVGAGI (reference sequence). V was pared by 6 bases and J by 4 bases, with 4 bases of the junction left unmatched. The CDR3 has 14 residues. For the CDR3, the DNA is TGTGCCAGCAGACTTGGACAGGGGGCCTATGGCTACACCTTC. Its protein product is CASRLGQGAYGYTF.

This chain links TRBV29-1 with TRBJ1-4, with D perhaps matching TRBD1 (5 bases). This CDR3 has 13 amino acids. The V and J ends lost 5 bases and 5 bases respectively, with 12 bases between them. In germline, CDR1 is SQVTM, CDR2 ANQGSEA. The CDR3 here is CSVQTVVNEKLFF. The CDR3 region has the DNA TGCAGCGTTCAGACAGTTGTGAATGAAAAACTGTTTTTT.

This clone appeared a single time. CDR3 nucleotides: TGTGCCAGCAGTTTAACGGGAGCGGGAGAGACCCAGTACTTC. Protein: CASSLTGAGETQYF. This sequence joins TRBV27 and TRBJ2-5; D is perhaps TRBD2 (6 bases). Trimming stripped 2 bases from V and 4 bases from J, with 11 bases between. Germline CDR1 is MNHEY and CDR2 is SMNVEV (reference sequence). CDR3 length: 14 residues.

The chain combines TRBV7-8 with TRBJ2-7, with D hard to call. V was trimmed by 6 bases and J by 1 base, leaving 7 bases between them. CDR1 is SGHVS and CDR2 is FQNEAQ in the germline V gene. This CDR3 is built from 12 residues. The CDR3: CASRGSSYEQYF. In nucleotides, the CDR3 is TGTGCCAGCAGGGGCAGTTCCTACGAGCAGTACTTC.

CDR3 bases: TGTGCCATCTTAGCGGGAGGACACAATGAGCAGTTCTTC. Translated: CAILAGGHNEQFF. The genes are TRBV28 and TRBJ2-1; 10 bases are shared with TRBD2. Germline CDR1 and CDR2: MDHEN and SYDVKM. The CDR3 runs 13 residues. Trimming at V came to 10 bases and at J to 5 bases, leaving 5 bases not matched to a gene.

This chain links TRBV6-5 with TRBJ2-1, with 10 nucleotides matching TRBD1. Looked up from germline, CDR1 is MNHEY and CDR2 is SVGAGI. This CDR3 has 16 amino acids. Trimming cost V 0 bases and J 6 bases; bases outside gene matches: 5. Written as DNA, the CDR3 is TGTGCCAGCAGTTACTCGCGAGACAGGGGGCGCAATGAGCAGTTCTTC. Its protein is CASSYSRDRGRNEQFF.

V is TRBV7-8 and J is TRBJ2-7; D might be TRBD2 (5 bases). In germline, CDR1 is SGHVS, CDR2 FQNEAQ. This CDR3 contains 13 residues. Trimming pared 1 base from V and 3 bases from J, leaving 7 bases between. CDR3 residues: CASSLGSGYEQYF. The CDR3 DNA sequence: TGTGCCAGCAGCTTAGGGAGCGGCTACGAGCAGTACTTC.

The chain employs TRBV29-1 and TRBJ1-1; D is unclear. V was trimmed by 7 bases and J by 0 bases, leaving 9 bases between them. The germline V gene encodes CDR1 SQVTM and CDR2 ANQGSEA. The CDR3 sequence is 12 residues long. The chain's CDR3 is CSATPVNTEAFF. CDR3 DNA sequence: TGCAGCGCCACCCCGGTGAACACTGAAGCTTTCTTT. Full variable domain (outside the CDR3, taken from reference TRBV29-1 and TRBJ1-1): SAVISQKPSRDICQRGTSLTIQCQVDSQVTMMFWYRQQPGQSLTLIATANQGSEATYESGFVIDKFPISRPNLTFSTLTVSNMSPEDSSIYLCSATPVNTEAFFGQGTRLTVV.

The J gene is TRBJ2-7, the V gene TRBV5-1, with D possibly matching TRBD2 (7 bases). The CDR3 contains 14 residues. Germline assignment: CDR1 SGHRS and CDR2 YFSETQ. Trimming took 1 base from V and 2 from J, leaving 10 bases between them. CDR3 sequence reads: CASSLRGAAYEQYF. The DNA for the CDR3 is TGCGCCAGCAGCTTGCGGGGGGCCGCCTACGAGCAGTACTTC.

V and J are TRBV7-8 and TRBJ2-7, with D perhaps TRBD1 (7 bases). The CDR3 is 14 amino acids. Germline CDR1 is SGHVS and CDR2 is FQNEAQ. V was clipped by 2 bases and J by 6 bases, with 14 bases between them. The DNA for the CDR3 is TGTGCCAGCAGCTTACTCGGGCAGGGGGGCGAGCAGTACTTC. Protein: CASSLLGQGGEQYF.

This sequence joins TRBV5-4 and TRBJ1-2; no firm D call. The germline V and J ends were trimmed by 6 bases and 7 bases, with 16 bases remaining between them. This CDR3 comprises 13 residues. Germline V gives CDR1 SGHNT, CDR2 YYREEE (reference sequence). The chain's CDR3 is CASTRGGISGYTF. Here the CDR3 DNA reads TGTGCCAGCACCCGGGGAGGGATTTCTGGCTACACCTTC.

The CDR3 region is CASSLSGRSNTGELFF. In DNA form, the CDR3 reads TGTGCCAGCAGCTTAAGCGGGCGTTCGAACACCGGGGAGCTGTTTTTT. The chain recombines TRBV7-3 with TRBJ2-2, with D tentatively TRBD2 (5 bases). Trimming removed 1 base from V and 0 bases from J, with 9 bases in between. Germline values: CDR1 SGHTA, CDR2 FQGTGA. The CDR3 totals 16 residues.